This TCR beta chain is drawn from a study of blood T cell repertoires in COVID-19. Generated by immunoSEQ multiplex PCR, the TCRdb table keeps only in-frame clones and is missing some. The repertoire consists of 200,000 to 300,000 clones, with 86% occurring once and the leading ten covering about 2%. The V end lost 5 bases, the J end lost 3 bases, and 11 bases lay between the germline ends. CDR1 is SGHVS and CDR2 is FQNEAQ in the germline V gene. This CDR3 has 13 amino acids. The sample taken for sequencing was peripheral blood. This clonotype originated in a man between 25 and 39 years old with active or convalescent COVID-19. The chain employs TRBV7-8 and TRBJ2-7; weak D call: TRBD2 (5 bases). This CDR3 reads CASSVATSYEQYF. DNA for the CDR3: TGTGCCAGCAGCGTCGCAACTAGCTACGAGCAGTACTTC.